This T cell receptor beta chain was observed in a study of shared clonotypes between healthy human individuals. Study information: Plates per donor: three CD4 naive, three CD4 memory, two CD8 naive, one CD8 memory. Study observations and caveats: Rarefaction curves obtained for sorted subsets showed sequencing incomplete despite large depth.

Clones were sequenced by immunoSEQ multiplex PCR, and TCRdb holds only the in-frame ones, with some missing. The sample has about 2 million clones; about 95% are singletons. CD8 cells classed as naive were CD45RO-negative and positively selected for CCR7, excluding terminally differentiated effector memory CD45RA+ cells. Worth noting for this clone: What it binds is not known.

From germline, CDR1 is SGHDT and CDR2 YYEEEE. Trimming took 1 base from V and 2 from J, leaving 10 bases between them. This CDR3 is 14 amino acids long. The source is a man in his late teens or twenties in good health. This rearrangement joins TRBV5-6 to TRBJ2-7, with D perhaps TRBD1 (5 bases). The sample comprised naive CD8+ T cells sorted from blood. CDR3 residues: CASSLSQGTYEQYF. DNA of the CDR3: TGTGCCAGCAGCTTGAGTCAGGGCACCTACGAGCAGTACTTC.